This T cell receptor (beta chain) was captured in a study of blood T cell repertoires in COVID-19. Study in general: T cells, B-cell-depleted T cells, or PBMCs provided the cDNA or gDNA that served as material.

In the original analysis: For nucleated cells, counts were estimated from reference gene primer amplification. Data came from immunoSEQ multiplex PCR; TCRdb stores just in-frame clones and leaves some out. Clone size and V and J calls were adopted from that table, with D and trimming inferred from the DNA. The table has some 380,000 clones, around 89% seen once. V was clipped by 5 bases and J by 1 base, with 9 bases between them. The V gene's germline CDR1 is MNHNY and CDR2 SVGAGI (reference sequence). The CDR3 runs 13 residues. The TCR originated in a man younger than 30 with active or convalescent COVID-19. The gene calls are TRBV6-6 and TRBJ2-7, with D possibly being TRBD1 (6 bases). The sequenced sample was peripheral blood. CDR3 in amino acids: CASSQDRSYEQYF. Here the CDR3 DNA reads TGTGCCAGCAGTCAAGACAGGTCCTACGAGCAGTACTTC.